Listed here are 26 T cell receptor beta chains from one sample, sequenced in a study of T cells in Graves' hyperthyroidism and ophthalmopathy. Template material for amplifying TCR beta CDR3 regions consisted of RNA transcripts. First-round RT-PCR targeting the TCR CDR3 was performed with the HTBI primer set. MiXCR, applied by TCRdb to the multiplex PCR reads, yields one record per CDR3 protein. The table includes about 400,000 distinct CDR3 sequences, approximately 13% detected once. Sequencing was performed on blood. The receptors shown here come from a woman between 18 and 29 years old with Graves' hyperthyroidism.

This clonotype was picked up many times. V is TRBV28 and J is TRBJ1-6; possible D gene TRBD1, 6 bases. The V and J ends lost 6 bases and 10 bases respectively, with 22 bases between them. Germline V gene data show CDR1 as MDHEN and CDR2 as SYDVKM. The CDR3 spans 16 residues. The CDR3 nucleotides read TGTGCCAGCAGGTCCTCCTACAGGGAAGGAGGCTCACCCCTCCACTTT. Protein sequence: CASRSSYREGGSPLHF. Using reference TRBV28 and TRBJ1-6 for the parts outside the CDR3, the full variable domain is DVKVTQSSRYLVKRTGEKVFLECVQDMDHENMFWYRQDPGLGLRLIYFSYDVKMKEKGDIPEGYSVSREKKERFSLILESASTNQTSMYLCASRSSYREGGSPLHFGNGTRLTVT.

This clonotype was recorded a few times. This chain links TRBV6-1 with TRBJ2-5; TRBD1 or TRBD2 may be the D gene (5 bases each). The germline V and J ends were trimmed by 7 bases and 4 bases, with 19 bases remaining between them. Germline V gives CDR1 MNHNS, CDR2 SASEGT. The CDR3 length is 15 residues. DNA for the CDR3: TGTGCCAGCACCCTGCCGGGGCGGAGTAGAGAGACCCAGTACTTC. It encodes CASTLPGRSRETQYF.

This clonotype showed up many times. The chain carries TRBV5-1 and TRBJ2-2; perhaps TRBD1 as D (6 bases). V was clipped by 4 bases and J by 3 bases, with 13 bases between them. CDR3 length equals 15 residues. The germline gives CDR1 SGHRS, CDR2 YFSETQ. The CDR3 sequence is CASSPGVLDTGELFF. CDR3 DNA: TGCGCCAGCAGCCCAGGGGTGTTGGACACCGGGGAGCTGTTTTTT. Looking up the rest from reference TRBV5-1 and TRBJ2-2 gives the full variable domain: KAGVTQTPRYLIKTRGQQVTLSCSPISGHRSVSWYQQTPGQGLQFLFEYFSETQRNKGNFPGRFSGRQFSNSRSEMNVSTLELGDSALYLCASSPGVLDTGELFFGEGSRLTVL.

This clonotype was observed at least ten times. This chain uses TRBV11-2 with TRBJ2-1; no clear D. Trimming took 3 bases from V and 10 from J, leaving 13 bases between them. The V gene's germline CDR1 is SGHAT and CDR2 FQNNGV. The CDR3 consists of 13 residues. CDR3 in DNA: TGTGCCAGCAGCTTGACGCAAGGAGCAGAGCAGTTCTTC. It yields the protein CASSLTQGAEQFF.

This clonotype appeared many times. The CDR3 DNA is TGTGCCAGCAGCCAAGATACTGAAGCTTTCTTT. Translating it yields CASSQDTEAFF. J is TRBJ1-1 and V is TRBV3-1, with D hard to call. Trimming took off 0 bases at V and 5 bases at J, with 1 base between the two ends. Germline CDR1 reads LGHDT; CDR2 reads YNNKEL (reference sequence). The CDR3 covers 11 residues.

This clonotype occurred many times. This sequence joins TRBV3-1 and TRBJ2-1; 10 bases are a match to TRBD2. The germline CDR1 and CDR2 sequences are LGHDT and YNNKEL (reference sequence). The CDR3 spans 16 residues. V lost 3 bases and J lost 7; bases outside the gene matches: 9. The CDR3: CASSQLPGLAINEQFF. As DNA, the CDR3 is TGTGCCAGCAGCCAGCTCCCGGGACTAGCGATTAATGAGCAGTTCTTC.

In this sample, this clonotype turned up many times. The chain has TRBV2 and TRBJ2-7, with TRBD2 matching over 7 bases. CDR3 size: 13 residues. Looked up from germline, CDR1 is SNHLY and CDR2 is FYNNEI. V lost 8 bases to trimming and J lost 2 bases; unmatched junction nucleotides: 6. CDR3 DNA: TGTGCCAGCGTAGGGACTATAACCTACGAGCAGTACTTC. It yields the protein CASVGTITYEQYF.

This clonotype was observed at least ten times. The chain employs TRBV27 and TRBJ2-5; no firm D call. Per the germline V gene, CDR1 is MNHEY and CDR2 is SMNVEV (reference sequence). The CDR3 is 10 amino acids. Trimming took 9 bases from V and 3 from J, leaving 5 bases between them. CDR3 in DNA: TGTGCCAGATACGAAGAGACCCAGTACTTC. It specifies CARYEETQYF.

At least ten counts were recorded for this clonotype. The chain combines TRBV10-3 with TRBJ1-5; tentative D call: TRBD1 (5 bases). V was trimmed by 5 bases and J by 9 bases, leaving 17 bases between them. Germline V gene lookup returns CDR1 ENHRY and CDR2 SYGVKD. The CDR3 totals 14 residues. Here the CDR3 reads CAISQESGGTPQHF. CDR3 nucleotide sequence: TGTGCCATCAGTCAGGAATCGGGGGGTACGCCCCAGCATTTT.

This clonotype came up many times. J is TRBJ2-4 and V is TRBV27; D gene ambiguous. Germline CDR1 and CDR2: MNHEY and SMNVEV (reference sequence). This CDR3 is 14 amino acids long. Trimming shortened V by 0 bases and J by 5 bases, and 8 bases separated the two germline ends. CDR3 residues: CASSLSPGQNIQYF. CDR3 bases: TGTGCCAGCAGTTTATCCCCCGGTCAAAACATTCAGTACTTC.

This clonotype showed up many times. The chain employs TRBV15 and TRBJ2-2; 7 bases fit TRBD2. The junction had 5 bases not matched to a gene; V was cut back by 3 bases and J by 4 bases. The CDR3 extends over 15 amino acids. In germline, CDR1 is LNHNV, CDR2 YYDKDF (reference sequence). CDR3 sequence: CATSSAGVGTGELFF. CDR3 sequence (DNA): TGTGCCACCAGCAGTGCGGGAGTGGGCACCGGGGAGCTGTTTTTT.

The genes are TRBV5-1 and TRBJ2-5, with 9 bases lining up with TRBD2. CDR3 length equals 15 residues. Per germline, CDR1 SGHRS and CDR2 YFSETQ. J was trimmed by 5 bases and V by 4 bases; bases with no gene match: 9. The CDR3 reads CASSDLTSGGETQYF. The CDR3 DNA follows: TGCGCCAGCAGCGACTTGACTAGCGGAGGGGAGACCCAGTACTTC.

This clonotype was recorded many times. V and J are TRBV27 and TRBJ2-3, with TRBD2 identical over 9 bases. The CDR3 loop spans 16 amino acids. V lost 4 bases and J lost 5; bases outside the gene matches: 10. Germline lookup yields CDR1 MNHEY and CDR2 SMNVEV (reference sequence). CDR3 DNA sequence: TGTGCCAGCAGTTCCCATGCGGGACTAGCTAAAGATACGCAGTATTTT. It codes for CASSSHAGLAKDTQYF.

This clonotype was found many times. The chain links TRBV28 to TRBJ2-7; D might be TRBD2 (6 bases). V lost 7 bases and J 7 bases, leaving 14 bases between the germline ends. The CDR3 extends over 12 amino acids. Germline V lookup: CDR1 MDHEN, CDR2 SYDVKM. The CDR3 DNA is TGTGCCAGCAATAGCGGTGGGAGAGAGCAGTACTTC. Protein product: CASNSGGREQYF.

This clonotype was observed a single time. One base away lies a much larger clone, so this may be a sequencing read error. V is TRBV28 and J is TRBJ2-1; D call uncertain. The end of the DNA is better explained by TRBJ2-7, so the J call may be wrong. CDR1 MDHEN and CDR2 SYDVKM come from the germline V gene. The CDR3 extends over 15 amino acids. The CDR3 here is CASSLGPLSYNEQYF. CDR3 bases: TGTGCCAGCAGTTTAGGACCCCTTTCCTACAATGAGCAGTACTTC.

There are many counts of this clonotype. V usage is TRBV28 and J usage is TRBJ1-2; D uncertain. Germline V gives CDR1 MDHEN, CDR2 SYDVKM. Trimming shortened V by 5 bases and J by 2 bases, and 21 bases separated the two germline ends. The CDR3 consists of 17 residues. The CDR3 sequence is CASSLDTKTEFNYGYTF. For the CDR3, the DNA is TGTGCCAGCAGTCTTGATACAAAGACTGAATTCAACTATGGCTACACCTTC.

This clonotype occurred a few times. One junction end does not reproduce the germline sequence, and a read error may be involved. This chain links TRBV28 with TRBJ2-2; D ambiguous. This CDR3 is built from 11 residues. The germline gives CDR1 MDHEN, CDR2 SYDVKM. The CDR3 here is CVSSSSGELFF. DNA of the CDR3: TGTGTCAGCAGTTCCTCAGGGGAGCTGTTTTTT.

This clonotype was picked up many times. The genes are TRBV12-3 or TRBV12-4 and TRBJ1-1, with 9 bases fitting TRBD1. The CDR3 sequence is 14 residues long. Trimming took 0 bases from V and 5 from J; bases not matched to a gene: 1. This CDR3 is CASSLAGQGTEAFF. As DNA, the CDR3 is TGTGCCAGCAGTTTAGCAGGACAGGGGACTGAAGCTTTCTTT.

This clonotype was found many times. This chain joins TRBV28 and TRBJ1-6, with D hard to call. The CDR3 is 13 residues long. Trimming shortened V by 1 base and J by 9 bases, and 7 bases separated the two germline ends. CDR1 is MDHEN, CDR2 SYDVKM, per germline. The CDR3 sequence: CASSLSRPSPLHF. The CDR3 DNA reads as TGTGCCAGCAGTTTATCGCGCCCTTCACCCCTCCACTTT.

This clonotype was observed many times. J is TRBJ1-1 and V is TRBV20-1, with D perhaps matching TRBD1 (6 bases). CDR1 is DFQATT and CDR2 is SNEGSKA in the germline V gene (reference sequence). CDR3 length: 14 residues. The V end lost 0 bases, the J end lost 1 base, and 9 bases lay between the germline ends. Here the CDR3 DNA reads TGCAGTGCTAGAGAAGTCAGGGGGAACACTGAAGCTTTCTTT. It translates to CSAREVRGNTEAFF.

This clonotype has ten or more counts. The gene calls are TRBV27 and TRBJ2-7; 10 bases line up with TRBD2. The CDR3 consists of 17 residues. J was trimmed by 3 bases and V by 4 bases; bases with no gene match: 12. Germline loops: CDR1 MNHEY, CDR2 SMNVEV (reference sequence). CDR3 coding DNA: TGTGCCAGCAGTTGGGCCCCCCTAGCGGGAGAGCACTACGAGCAGTACTTC. This encodes CASSWAPLAGEHYEQYF.

Turning to this clonotype: Here the CDR3 omits its conserved ending phenylalanine or tryptophan, so a read error is the likely source. The chain carries TRBV6-9 and TRBJ2-3, with no clear D. V was cut by 4 bases and J by 0 bases, with 5 bases left in between. This CDR3 has 13 residues. Germline CDR1 reads MNHGY; CDR2 reads SVAAGI. The CDR3 is CASSSGSTDTQYL. In DNA form, the CDR3 reads TGTGCCAGCAGTTCCGGGAGCACAGATACGCAGTATTTA.

The chain couples TRBV6-1 to TRBJ1-6; TRBD1 might be the D (6 bases). Germline CDR1 is MNHNS and CDR2 is SASEGT. The CDR3 totals 15 residues. With 7 bases removed from V and 7 bases from J, the gap between germline ends came to 17 bases. In DNA, the CDR3 is TGTGCCAGCACCCCCGGGGAGGGGGTAAATTCACCCCTCCACTTT. Translation: CASTPGEGVNSPLHF.

There are many counts of this clonotype. The genes are TRBV7-9 and TRBJ1-6; D ambiguous. In germline, CDR1 is SEHNR, CDR2 FQNEAQ (reference sequence). With 1 base removed from V and 3 bases from J, the gap between germline ends came to 7 bases. The CDR3 consists of 15 residues. In DNA form, the CDR3 reads TGTGCCAGCAGCTTAGTAGGCAGCTATAATTCACCCCTCCACTTT. Residues: CASSLVGSYNSPLHF.

This clonotype was counted a few times. A much larger clone lies a single base off, so this may be a read error. The rearrangement joins TRBV15 to TRBJ1-1; weak D call: TRBD1 (5 bases). Germline lookup yields CDR1 LNHNV and CDR2 YYDKDF (reference sequence). The CDR3 spans 16 residues. This CDR3 is CATSRDHSGHDTEALF. CDR3 coding DNA: TGTGCCACCAGCAGAGATCACTCGGGGCACGACACTGAAGCTCTCTTT.

There are many counts of this clonotype. The gene calls are TRBV7-8 and TRBJ2-3; maybe TRBD2 (5 bases). Trimming took off 0 bases at V and 3 bases at J, with 16 bases between the two ends. This CDR3 is 17 amino acids long. Germline CDR1 SGHVS, CDR2 FQNEAQ. The CDR3 region has the DNA TGTGCCAGCAGCTTAGCGGGAGAGACGTCTCCGACAGATACGCAGTATTTT. It is translated as CASSLAGETSPTDTQYF.